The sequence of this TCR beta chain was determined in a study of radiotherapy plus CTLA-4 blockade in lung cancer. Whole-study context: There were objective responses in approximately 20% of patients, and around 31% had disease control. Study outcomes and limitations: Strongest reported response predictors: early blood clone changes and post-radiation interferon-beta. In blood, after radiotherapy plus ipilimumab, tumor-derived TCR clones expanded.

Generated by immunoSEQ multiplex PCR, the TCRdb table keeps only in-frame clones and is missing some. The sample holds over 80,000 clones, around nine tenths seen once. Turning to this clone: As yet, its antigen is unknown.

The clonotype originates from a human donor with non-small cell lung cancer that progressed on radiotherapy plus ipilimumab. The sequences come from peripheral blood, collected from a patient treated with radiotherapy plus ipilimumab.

CDR3 in amino acids: CAWRGGLQNTDTQYF. The CDR3 region has the DNA TGTGCCTGGAGGGGGGGACTACAGAACACAGATACGCAGTATTTT. The J gene is TRBJ2-3, the V gene TRBV30, with TRBD2 matching over 7 bases. The junction had 8 bases not matched to a gene; V was cut back by 3 bases and J by 2 bases. Germline V lookup: CDR1 GTSNPN, CDR2 SVGIG (reference sequence). This CDR3 spans 15 amino acids.